A single sample is the source of the 9 T cell receptor beta chains below, sequenced in a study of blood T cell repertoires in COVID-19. The data were produced by immunoSEQ multiplex PCR, yet TCRdb's version contains in-frame clones alone and is incomplete. The sample lists over 150,000 clones; roughly 80% were seen once. The sample comprised peripheral blood. The receptors derive from a man between 70 and 80 years old with active or convalescent COVID-19.

The chain uses TRBV19 and TRBJ1-2, with D tentatively TRBD1 (5 bases). V shed 0 bases and J shed 0 bases, with 8 bases lying between them. In germline, CDR1 is LNHDA, CDR2 SQIVND (reference sequence). The CDR3 extends over 15 amino acids. CDR3 in DNA: TGTGCCAGTAGTATAGACGGGGGAACTAACTATGGCTACACCTTC. Translation: CASSIDGGTNYGYTF. The entire variable domain, with the rest obtained from reference TRBV19 and TRBJ1-2, is as follows: DGGITQSPKYLFRKEGQNVTLSCEQNLNHDAMYWYRQDPGQGLRLIYYSQIVNDFQKGDIAEGYSVSREKKESFPLTVTSAQKNPTAFYLCASSIDGGTNYGYTFGSGTRLTVV.

This chain links TRBV7-6 with TRBJ2-5, with TRBD2 identical over 14 bases. Germline CDR1 reads SGHVS; CDR2 reads FNYEAQ. V lost 5 bases and J lost 5; bases outside the gene matches: 13. CDR3 length equals 18 residues. The CDR3 protein is CASSGQGLAGARAETQYF. The CDR3, as DNA: TGTGCCAGCAGCGGACAGGGACTAGCGGGAGCAAGGGCGGAGACCCAGTACTTC.

This chain joins TRBV5-8 and TRBJ1-2, with no clear D. Germline CDR1 SGHTS, CDR2 YDEGEE. The CDR3 covers 15 residues. V was cut by 2 bases and J by 6 bases, with 17 bases left in between. In nucleotides, the CDR3 is TGTGCCAGCAGCTTATATAATCCGGGGTTTCATGGCTACACCTTC. Translation gives CASSLYNPGFHGYTF.

The V gene is TRBV19, the J gene TRBJ1-1, with D unclear. The CDR3 is made up of 16 amino acids. Germline V gene sequence: CDR1 LNHDA, CDR2 SQIVND (reference sequence). V gave up 0 bases and J gave up 0 bases, with 11 bases separating them. The DNA for the CDR3 is TGTGCCAGTAGTATAGAGGGAAGAGGGATGAACACTGAAGCTTTCTTT. This encodes CASSIEGRGMNTEAFF.

The chain links TRBV15 to TRBJ1-6, with D perhaps matching TRBD1 (5 bases). V dropped 1 base and J dropped 7 bases, with 14 bases sitting between them. From germline, CDR1 is LNHNV and CDR2 YYDKDF (reference sequence). CDR3 length: 16 residues. This CDR3 reads CATSRGRGILNSPLHF. DNA of the CDR3: TGTGCCACCAGCAGAGGGAGGGGTATTCTGAATTCACCCCTCCACTTT.

This rearrangement joins TRBV5-1 to TRBJ2-1, with a possible D match to TRBD1 (6 bases). This CDR3 has 16 residues. V shed 5 bases and J shed 0 bases, with 15 bases lying between them. The germline gives CDR1 SGHRS, CDR2 YFSETQ. The CDR3 loop is CASSEAGAFSYNEQFF. CDR3 coding DNA: TGCGCCAGCAGTGAGGCAGGGGCTTTCTCCTACAATGAGCAGTTCTTC.

The CDR3 DNA reads TGTGCCAGCAGCTTAACGTCGAAATACCCGAGCTCCTACAATGAGCAGTTCTTC. Its translation: CASSLTSKYPSSYNEQFF. The rearrangement links TRBV7-3 to TRBJ2-1; unclear D gene. CDR1 and CDR2 from the germline V gene are SGHTA and FQGTGA. V lost 0 bases and J lost 0, with 15 bases in between. The CDR3 is 18 amino acids.

J is TRBJ1-4 and V is TRBV28, with D possibly matching TRBD1 (6 bases). Looked up from germline, CDR1 is MDHEN and CDR2 is SYDVKM. The ends were cut back, 6 bases at V and 7 bases at J, with 15 bases in the middle. The CDR3 has 14 residues. CDR3 coding DNA: TGTGCCAGCAGCTGGACAGCCAGAAGTGAAAAACTGTTTTTT. Protein: CASSWTARSEKLFF.

Only one count was recorded for this clone. The V and J genes are TRBV28 and TRBJ2-1, with 7 bases that match TRBD2. From germline, CDR1 is MDHEN and CDR2 SYDVKM. After removal of 1 base from V and 10 bases from J, the junction contained 4 bases not matched to a gene. The CDR3 is 13 residues long. The CDR3 nucleotides read TGTGCCAGCAGTTTATCTAGCGGATTAGAGCAGTTCTTC. As protein: CASSLSSGLEQFF.